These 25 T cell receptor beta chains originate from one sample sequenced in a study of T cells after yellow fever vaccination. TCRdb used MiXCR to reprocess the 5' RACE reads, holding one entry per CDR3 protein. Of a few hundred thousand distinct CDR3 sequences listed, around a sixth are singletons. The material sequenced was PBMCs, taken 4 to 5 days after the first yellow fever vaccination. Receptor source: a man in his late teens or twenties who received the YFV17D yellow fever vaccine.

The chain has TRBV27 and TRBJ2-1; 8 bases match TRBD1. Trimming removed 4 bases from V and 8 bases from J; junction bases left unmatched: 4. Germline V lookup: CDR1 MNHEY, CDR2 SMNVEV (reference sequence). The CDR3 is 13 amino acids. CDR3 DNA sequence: TGTGCCAGCAGTTCGGGACAGGCCCATGAGCAGTTCTTC. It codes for CASSSGQAHEQFF.

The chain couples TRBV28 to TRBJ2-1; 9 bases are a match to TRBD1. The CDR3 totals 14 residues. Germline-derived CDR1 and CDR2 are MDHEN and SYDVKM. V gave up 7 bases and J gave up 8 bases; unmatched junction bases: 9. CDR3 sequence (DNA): TGTGCCAGCAAAGGGACAGGGATATTCGATGAGCAGTTCTTC. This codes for CASKGTGIFDEQFF.

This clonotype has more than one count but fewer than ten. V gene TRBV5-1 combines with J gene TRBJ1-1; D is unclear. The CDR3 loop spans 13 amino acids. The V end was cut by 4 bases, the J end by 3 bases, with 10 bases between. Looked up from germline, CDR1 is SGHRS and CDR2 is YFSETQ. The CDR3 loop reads CASSPRPYTEAFF. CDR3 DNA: TGCGCCAGCAGCCCTCGACCGTACACTGAAGCTTTCTTT. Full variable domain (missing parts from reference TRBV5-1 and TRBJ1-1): KAGVTQTPRYLIKTRGQQVTLSCSPISGHRSVSWYQQTPGQGLQFLFEYFSETQRNKGNFPGRFSGRQFSNSRSEMNVSTLELGDSALYLCASSPRPYTEAFFGQGTRLTVV.

In DNA, the CDR3 is TGTGCCAGCAGCTTAGAAGTGGGCTTTTATGGCTACACCTTC. It codes for CASSLEVGFYGYTF. The rearrangement joins TRBV7-9 to TRBJ1-2; D gene uncertain. V lost 1 base to trimming and J lost 5 bases, with 11 bases between them. The CDR3 totals 14 residues. CDR1 is SEHNR and CDR2 is FQNEAQ in the germline V gene (reference sequence).

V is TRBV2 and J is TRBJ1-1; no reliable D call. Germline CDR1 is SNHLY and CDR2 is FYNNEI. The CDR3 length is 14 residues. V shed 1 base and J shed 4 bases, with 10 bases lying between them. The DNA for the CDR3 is TGTGCCAGCAGTGAAGGTCGGATGGGCACTGAAGCTTTCTTT. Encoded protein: CASSEGRMGTEAFF.

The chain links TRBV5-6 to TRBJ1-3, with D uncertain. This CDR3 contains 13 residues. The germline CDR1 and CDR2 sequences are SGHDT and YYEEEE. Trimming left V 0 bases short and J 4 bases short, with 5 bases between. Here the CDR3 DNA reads TGTGCCAGCAGCTTGGCACCAGGAAACACCATATATTTT. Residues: CASSLAPGNTIYF. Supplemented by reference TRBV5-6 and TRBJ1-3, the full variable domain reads DAGVTQSPTHLIKTRGQQVTLRCSPKSGHDTVSWYQQALGQGPQFIFQYYEEEERQRGNFPDRFSGHQFPNYSSELNVNALLLGDSALYLCASSLAPGNTIYFGEGSWLTVV.

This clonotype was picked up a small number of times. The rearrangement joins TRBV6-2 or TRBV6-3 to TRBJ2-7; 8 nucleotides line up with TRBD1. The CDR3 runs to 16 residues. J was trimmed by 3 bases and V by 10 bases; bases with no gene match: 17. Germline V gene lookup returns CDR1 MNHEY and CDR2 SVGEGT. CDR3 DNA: TGTGCCACCCGGCGAGGAAGAGACAGGGGCCGCTACGAGCAGTACGTC. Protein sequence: CATRRGRDRGRYEQYV.

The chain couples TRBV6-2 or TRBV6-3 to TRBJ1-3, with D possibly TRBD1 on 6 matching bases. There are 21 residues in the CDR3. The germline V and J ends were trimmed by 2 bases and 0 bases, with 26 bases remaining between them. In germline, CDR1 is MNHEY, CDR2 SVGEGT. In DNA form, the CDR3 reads TGTGCCAGCAGTTACCCAGGGCTCGGGGGCCGCCTAAAGCCCTCTGGAAACACCATATATTTT. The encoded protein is CASSYPGLGGRLKPSGNTIYF.

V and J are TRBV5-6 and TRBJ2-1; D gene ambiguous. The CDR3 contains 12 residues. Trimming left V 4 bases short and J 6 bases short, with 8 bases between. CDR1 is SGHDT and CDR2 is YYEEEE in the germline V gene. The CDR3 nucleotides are TGTGCCAGCAGCCTCAGACCCAATGAGCAGTTCTTC. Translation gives CASSLRPNEQFF.

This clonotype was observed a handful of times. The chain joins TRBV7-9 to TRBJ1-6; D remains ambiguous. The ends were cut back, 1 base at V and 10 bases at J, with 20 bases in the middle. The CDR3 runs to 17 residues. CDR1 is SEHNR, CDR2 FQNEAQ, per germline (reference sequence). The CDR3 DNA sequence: TGTGCCAGCAGCTTAGGACTCGGTATGGGTTTAGAGTCACCCCTCCACTTT. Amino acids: CASSLGLGMGLESPLHF.

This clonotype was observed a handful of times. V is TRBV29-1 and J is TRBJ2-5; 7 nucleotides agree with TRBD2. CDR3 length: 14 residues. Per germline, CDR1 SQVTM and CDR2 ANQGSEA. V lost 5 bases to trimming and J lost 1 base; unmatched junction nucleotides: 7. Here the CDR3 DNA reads TGCAGCGTTAGCGGGGCCCATCCCCAAGAGACCCAGTACTTC. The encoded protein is CSVSGAHPQETQYF. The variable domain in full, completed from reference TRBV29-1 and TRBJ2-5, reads SAVISQKPSRDICQRGTSLTIQCQVDSQVTMMFWYRQQPGQSLTLIATANQGSEATYESGFVIDKFPISRPNLTFSTLTVSNMSPEDSSIYLCSVSGAHPQETQYFGPGTRLLVL.

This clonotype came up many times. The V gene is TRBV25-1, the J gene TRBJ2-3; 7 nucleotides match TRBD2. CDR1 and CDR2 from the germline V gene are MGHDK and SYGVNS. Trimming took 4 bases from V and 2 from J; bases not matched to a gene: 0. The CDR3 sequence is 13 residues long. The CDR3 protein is CASSGLATDTQYF. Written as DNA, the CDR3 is TGTGCCAGCAGTGGACTAGCCACAGATACGCAGTATTTT.

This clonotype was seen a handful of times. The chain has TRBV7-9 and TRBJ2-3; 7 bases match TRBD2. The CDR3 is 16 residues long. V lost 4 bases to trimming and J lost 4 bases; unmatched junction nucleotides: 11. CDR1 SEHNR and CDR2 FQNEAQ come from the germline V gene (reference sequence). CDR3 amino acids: CASSWTTSAGADTQYF. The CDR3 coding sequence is TGTGCCAGCAGCTGGACCACCTCCGCGGGGGCAGATACGCAGTATTTT.

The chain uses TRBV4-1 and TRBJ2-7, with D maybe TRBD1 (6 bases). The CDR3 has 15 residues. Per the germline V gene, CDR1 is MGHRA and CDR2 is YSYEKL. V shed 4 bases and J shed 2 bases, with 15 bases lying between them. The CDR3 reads CASSRDGTSPYEQYF. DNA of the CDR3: TGCGCCAGCAGCCGCGATGGGACATCTCCCTACGAGCAGTACTTC.

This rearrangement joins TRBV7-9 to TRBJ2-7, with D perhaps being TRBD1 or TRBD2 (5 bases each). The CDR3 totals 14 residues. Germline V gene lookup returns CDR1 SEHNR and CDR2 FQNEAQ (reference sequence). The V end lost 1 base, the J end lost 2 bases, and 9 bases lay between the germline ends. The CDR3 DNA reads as TGTGCCAGCAGCTTAGGGGACGGTCCCTACGAGCAGTACGTC. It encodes CASSLGDGPYEQYV.

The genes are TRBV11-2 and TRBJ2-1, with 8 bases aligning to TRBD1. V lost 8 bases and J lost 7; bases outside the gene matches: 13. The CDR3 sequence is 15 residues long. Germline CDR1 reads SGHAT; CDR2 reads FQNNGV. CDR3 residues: CASSRSGQGRNEQFF. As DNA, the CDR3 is TGTGCCAGCTCTAGATCCGGACAGGGTCGAAATGAGCAGTTCTTC.

CDR3 region: CASSLGQRGFAGELFF. CDR3 sequence (DNA): TGTGCCAGCAGCTTGGGCCAGCGGGGGTTCGCCGGGGAGCTGTTTTTT. The chain joins TRBV5-4 to TRBJ2-2; 8 bases are a match to TRBD2. The germline gives CDR1 SGHNT, CDR2 YYREEE (reference sequence). The CDR3 consists of 16 residues. V dropped 0 bases and J dropped 6; count of bases not matched to a gene: 7. The whole variable domain, remainder taken from reference TRBV5-4 and TRBJ2-2, is ETGVTQSPTHLIKTRGQQVTLRCSSQSGHNTVSWYQQALGQGPQFIFQYYREEENGRGNFPPRFSGLQFPNYSSELNVNALELDDSALYLCASSLGQRGFAGELFFGEGSRLTVL.

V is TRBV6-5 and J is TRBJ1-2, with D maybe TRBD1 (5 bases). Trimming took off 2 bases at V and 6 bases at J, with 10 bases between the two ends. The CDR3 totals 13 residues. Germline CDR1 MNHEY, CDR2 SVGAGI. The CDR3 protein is CASSYGGRDGYTF. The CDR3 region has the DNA TGTGCCAGCAGTTACGGGGGTCGAGATGGCTACACCTTC.

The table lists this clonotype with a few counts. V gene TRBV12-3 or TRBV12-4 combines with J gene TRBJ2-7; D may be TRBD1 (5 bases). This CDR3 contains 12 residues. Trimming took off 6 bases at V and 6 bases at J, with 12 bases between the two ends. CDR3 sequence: CASRRQSGEQYF. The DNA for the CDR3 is TGTGCCAGCAGACGACAGTCCGGCGAGCAGTACTTC.

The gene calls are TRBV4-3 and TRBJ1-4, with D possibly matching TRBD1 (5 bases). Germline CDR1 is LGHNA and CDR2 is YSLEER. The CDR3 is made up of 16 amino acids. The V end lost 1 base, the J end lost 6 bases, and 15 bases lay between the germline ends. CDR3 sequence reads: CASSQAHGQGYEKLFF. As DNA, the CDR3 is TGCGCCAGCAGCCAAGCCCACGGCCAGGGATATGAAAAACTGTTTTTT.

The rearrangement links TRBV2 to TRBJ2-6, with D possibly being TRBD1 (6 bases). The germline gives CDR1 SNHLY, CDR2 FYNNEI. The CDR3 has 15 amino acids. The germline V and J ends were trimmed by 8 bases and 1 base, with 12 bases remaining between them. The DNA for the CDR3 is TGTGCCAGCCGAAAGGACAGATCTGGGGCCAACGTCCTGACTTTC. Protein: CASRKDRSGANVLTF. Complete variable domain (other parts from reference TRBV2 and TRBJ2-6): EPEVTQTPSHQVTQMGQEVILRCVPISNHLYFYWYRQILGQKVEFLVSFYNNEISEKSEIFDDQFSVERPDGSNFTLKIRSTKLEDSAMYFCASRKDRSGANVLTFGAGSRLTVL.

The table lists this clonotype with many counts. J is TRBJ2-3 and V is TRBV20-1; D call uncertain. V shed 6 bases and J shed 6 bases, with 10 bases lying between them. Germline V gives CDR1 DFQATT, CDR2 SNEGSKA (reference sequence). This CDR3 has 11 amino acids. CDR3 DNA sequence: TGCAGTGCCGGCCCCCTGGATACGCAGTATTTT. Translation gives CSAGPLDTQYF.

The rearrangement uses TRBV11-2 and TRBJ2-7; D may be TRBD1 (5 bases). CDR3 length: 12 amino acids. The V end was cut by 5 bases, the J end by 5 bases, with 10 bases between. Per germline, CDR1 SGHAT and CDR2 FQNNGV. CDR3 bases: TGTGCCAGCAGCAGGGGTCACAACGAGCAGTACGTC. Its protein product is CASSRGHNEQYV.

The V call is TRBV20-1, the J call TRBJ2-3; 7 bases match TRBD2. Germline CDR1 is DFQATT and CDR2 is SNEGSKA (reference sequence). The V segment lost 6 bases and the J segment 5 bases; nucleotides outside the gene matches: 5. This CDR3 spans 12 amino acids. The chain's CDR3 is CSAAGRGDTQYF. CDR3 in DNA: TGCAGTGCGGCGGGGAGGGGAGATACGCAGTATTTT.

CDR3 in amino acids: CASSPRDRANQPQHF. CDR3 nucleotides: TGTGCCAGTAGTCCCCGGGACAGGGCTAATCAGCCCCAGCATTTT. V gene TRBV19 combines with J gene TRBJ1-5; the match to TRBD1 covers 9 bases. Germline V CDR1 and CDR2: LNHDA, SQIVND (reference sequence). The V gene end was trimmed by 5 bases and the J gene end by 4 bases; junction bases not matched to a gene: 6. The CDR3 has 15 residues.